The rows below give T cell receptor beta chains drawn from one sample of a study of CD8+CD57+ T cells in acquired aplastic anemia. One entry per CDR3 protein, called by TCRdb with MiXCR from the reads. Of about 160,000 distinct CDR3 sequences in the sample, about 50% were seen once. Input material: sorted CD4+, CD8+, or CD8+CD57+ T cells (not recorded which) from PBMCs. All receptors derive from a human donor with aplastic anemia. Each CDR3 is given with its conserved first and last residue. D genes are given only for firm matches. Part of the rows lack a size; the others show once, few, many or a class for expanded clones.

d_call: .; cdr3_length: 14; v_call: TRBV6-1; j_call: TRBJ2-7; clone_size: many; cdr3_aa: CASGDLDPFYEQYF; cdr3_nt: TGTGCCAGCGGGGATCTAGACCCTTTCTACGAGCAGTACTTC
d_call: .; cdr3_length: 13; v_call: TRBV2; j_call: TRBJ2-5; clone_size: .; cdr3_aa: CASSSARRETQYF; cdr3_nt: TGTGCCAGCAGTTCAGCTAGGCGCGAGACCCAGTACTTC
d_call: .; cdr3_length: 14; v_call: TRBV16; j_call: TRBJ2-7; clone_size: many; cdr3_aa: CASSQSGLDYEQYF; cdr3_nt: TGTGCCAGCAGCCAATCGGGACTTGATTACGAGCAGTACTTC
d_call: .; cdr3_length: 14; v_call: TRBV7-3; j_call: TRBJ1-1; clone_size: .; cdr3_aa: CASSPQVPNTEAFF; cdr3_nt: TGTGCCAGCAGCCCACAAGTCCCGAACACTGAAGCTTTCTTT
d_call: .; cdr3_length: 14; v_call: TRBV20-1; j_call: TRBJ2-7; clone_size: .; cdr3_aa: CSARSRLGWYEQYF; cdr3_nt: TGCAGTGCTAGATCCCGACTAGGTTGGTACGAGCAGTACTTC
d_call: .; cdr3_length: 13; v_call: TRBV24-1; j_call: TRBJ2-5; clone_size: .; cdr3_aa: CATSGAGGEAQYF; cdr3_nt: TGTGCCACCAGTGGGGCAGGGGGGGAGGCCCAGTACTTC
d_call: .; cdr3_length: 16; v_call: TRBV24-1; j_call: TRBJ2-1; clone_size: .; cdr3_aa: CAPNTSRLIHYNEQFF; cdr3_nt: TGTGCCCCAAATACTTCACGGCTTATCCATTACAATGAGCAGTTCTTC
d_call: .; cdr3_length: 14; v_call: TRBV2; j_call: TRBJ1-6; clone_size: .; cdr3_aa: CASTEDSVNSPLHF; cdr3_nt: TGTGCCAGCACCGAGGACAGTGTGAATTCACCCCTCCACTTT
d_call: .; cdr3_length: 11; v_call: TRBV6-2/TRBV6-3; j_call: TRBJ2-1; clone_size: .; cdr3_aa: CASSYSAEQFF; cdr3_nt: TGTGCCAGCAGTTACTCTGCTGAGCAGTTCTTC
d_call: .; cdr3_length: 19; v_call: TRBV20-1; j_call: TRBJ1-1; clone_size: many; cdr3_aa: CSARGIGLSVGGLNTEAFF; cdr3_nt: TGCAGTGCTAGGGGAATTGGTTTGTCGGTTGGGGGGCTGAACACTGAAGCTTTCTTT
d_call: .; cdr3_length: 10; v_call: TRBV20-1; j_call: TRBJ1-1; clone_size: .; cdr3_aa: CSAKNTEAFF; cdr3_nt: TGCAGTGCAAAGAACACTGAAGCTTTCTTT
d_call: TRBD1; cdr3_length: 11; v_call: TRBV2; j_call: TRBJ1-4; clone_size: .; cdr3_aa: CASAPDRQLFF; cdr3_nt: TGTGCCAGCGCTCCGGACAGGCAACTGTTTTTT
d_call: TRBD1; cdr3_length: 15; v_call: TRBV6-1; j_call: TRBJ1-1; clone_size: many; cdr3_aa: CASIPPGQLNTEAFF; cdr3_nt: TGTGCCAGCATCCCCCCGGGACAGCTGAACACTGAAGCTTTCTTT
d_call: .; cdr3_length: 13; v_call: TRBV7-3; j_call: TRBJ2-3; clone_size: many; cdr3_aa: CASSLKGTDTQYF; cdr3_nt: TGTGCCAGCAGCTTAAAAGGAACAGATACGCAGTATTTT
d_call: .; cdr3_length: 13; v_call: TRBV24-1; j_call: TRBJ1-5; clone_size: many; cdr3_aa: CATSDLGTQPQHF; cdr3_nt: TGTGCCACCAGTGATTTAGGAACTCAGCCCCAGCATTTT
d_call: TRBD1; cdr3_length: 14; v_call: TRBV12-3/TRBV12-4; j_call: TRBJ1-1; clone_size: .; cdr3_aa: CASSLTGQGPGAFF; cdr3_nt: TGTGCCAGCAGTTTAACGGGACAGGGGCCGGGGGCTTTCTTT
d_call: TRBD1; cdr3_length: 13; v_call: TRBV30; j_call: TRBJ2-5; clone_size: many; cdr3_aa: CAWDRGGGETQYF; cdr3_nt: TGTGCCTGGGACAGGGGCGGAGGAGAGACCCAGTACTTC
d_call: TRBD1; cdr3_length: 16; v_call: TRBV15; j_call: TRBJ2-4; clone_size: many; cdr3_aa: CATSRPTGGAKNIQYF; cdr3_nt: TGTGCCACCAGCAGACCGACAGGGGGGGCCAAAAACATTCAGTACTTC
d_call: .; cdr3_length: 13; v_call: TRBV11-3; j_call: TRBJ2-1; clone_size: many; cdr3_aa: CASSPRRGNEQFF; cdr3_nt: TGTGCCAGCAGCCCTCGGAGGGGGAATGAGCAGTTCTTC
d_call: .; cdr3_length: 15; v_call: TRBV27; j_call: TRBJ1-6; clone_size: few; cdr3_aa: CASSFPGGPNSPLHF; cdr3_nt: TGTGCCAGCAGTTTCCCGGGAGGTCCCAATTCACCCCTCCACTTT
d_call: .; cdr3_length: 15; v_call: TRBV6-1; j_call: TRBJ2-1; clone_size: .; cdr3_aa: CASSQDLVANNEQFF; cdr3_nt: TGTGCCAGCAGCCAAGATTTGGTAGCGAACAATGAGCAGTTCTTC
d_call: TRBD1; cdr3_length: 15; v_call: TRBV29-1; j_call: TRBJ2-7; clone_size: .; cdr3_aa: CSVDGTVGDAYEQYF; cdr3_nt: TGCAGCGTTGACGGGACAGTGGGGGATGCCTACGAGCAGTACTTC
d_call: .; cdr3_length: 15; v_call: TRBV25-1; j_call: TRBJ1-3; clone_size: few; cdr3_aa: CASSEWEQGGNTIYF; cdr3_nt: TGTGCCAGCAGTGAATGGGAGCAGGGCGGAAACACCATATATTTT
d_call: .; cdr3_length: 13; v_call: TRBV7-3; j_call: TRBJ2-3; clone_size: .; cdr3_aa: CASSLLSTDTQYF; cdr3_nt: TGTGCCAGCAGCTTACTAAGCACAGATACGCAGTATTTT
d_call: TRBD2; cdr3_length: 15; v_call: TRBV24-1; j_call: TRBJ2-7; clone_size: once; cdr3_aa: CATSDTTSGSYEQYF; cdr3_nt: TGTGCCACCAGTGACACGACTAGCGGCTCCTACGAGCAGTACTTC
d_call: TRBD1; cdr3_length: 14; v_call: TRBV9; j_call: TRBJ2-7; clone_size: .; cdr3_aa: CASSEGQVAYEQYF; cdr3_nt: TGTGCCAGCAGCGAGGGACAGGTGGCCTACGAGCAGTACTTC
d_call: TRBD2; cdr3_length: 18; v_call: TRBV12-3/TRBV12-4; j_call: TRBJ2-1; clone_size: .; cdr3_aa: CASSPGLAGGPAYNEQFF; cdr3_nt: TGTGCCAGCAGTCCGGGACTAGCGGGAGGGCCCGCCTACAATGAGCAGTTCTTC
d_call: .; cdr3_length: 13; v_call: TRBV3-1; j_call: TRBJ1-2; clone_size: few; cdr3_aa: CASSRSEFYGYTF; cdr3_nt: TGTGCCAGCAGCCGTTCTGAGTTCTATGGCTACACCTTC
d_call: TRBD2; cdr3_length: 14; v_call: TRBV7-6; j_call: TRBJ2-5; clone_size: once; cdr3_aa: CASSSETSGGTQYF; cdr3_nt: TGTGCCAGCAGCTCTGAGACTAGCGGGGGGACCCAGTACTTC
d_call: .; cdr3_length: 11; v_call: TRBV2; j_call: TRBJ2-2; clone_size: many; cdr3_aa: CASSEAGELFF; cdr3_nt: TGTGCCAGCAGTGAAGCCGGGGAGCTGTTTTTT
d_call: TRBD2; cdr3_length: 17; v_call: TRBV11-2; j_call: TRBJ2-2; clone_size: .; cdr3_aa: CASSPQNLAGNTGELFF; cdr3_nt: TGTGCCAGCAGCCCCCAGAATCTAGCGGGGAACACCGGGGAGCTGTTTTTT
d_call: TRBD2; cdr3_length: 13; v_call: TRBV27; j_call: TRBJ2-7; clone_size: .; cdr3_aa: CASSPGTIHEQYF; cdr3_nt: TGTGCCAGCAGCCCTGGGACTATTCACGAGCAGTACTTC
d_call: .; cdr3_length: 13; v_call: TRBV5-1; j_call: TRBJ2-7; clone_size: .; cdr3_aa: CASSSGGTDREDF; cdr3_nt: TGCGCCAGCAGCTCAGGGGGAACCGACAGGGAGGACTTC
d_call: .; cdr3_length: 14; v_call: TRBV9; j_call: TRBJ1-1; clone_size: .; cdr3_aa: CASSEEESNTEAFF; cdr3_nt: TGTGCCAGCAGCGAAGAGGAATCAAACACTGAAGCTTTCTTT
d_call: .; cdr3_length: 13; v_call: TRBV24-1; j_call: TRBJ2-1; clone_size: .; cdr3_aa: CATSLRLGSEQFF; cdr3_nt: TGTGCCACCAGTCTTCGGCTCGGTAGTGAGCAGTTCTTC
d_call: .; cdr3_length: 14; v_call: TRBV25-1; j_call: TRBJ2-1; clone_size: .; cdr3_aa: CASSGALTYNEQFF; cdr3_nt: TGTGCCAGCAGTGGGGCTCTGACTTACAATGAGCAGTTCTTC